Listed below are T cell receptor beta chains from one sample, sequenced in a study of T cells in tumors after PD-1 blockade. Profiled with immunoSEQ multiplex PCR; TCRdb holds only in-frame clones, not every one. The data hold tens of thousands of clones, with less than 85% observed a single time. The sequencing here drew on PBMCs, taken after anti-PD-1 treatment. The receptors were gathered from a human donor with basal cell carcinoma. CDR3s leave out the opening cysteine and the closing phenylalanine or tryptophan. D genes are given only for firm matches.

J: TRBJ1-1
V: TRBV2
D: NA
CDR3: ASSESTGNTEAF

J: TRBJ1-3
V: TRBV5-8
D: NA
CDR3: ASSLESVSGNTIY

J: TRBJ2-3
V: TRBV7-6
D: TRBD2
CDR3: ASSHRTSLVADTQY

J: TRBJ2-7
V: TRBV7-2
D: TRBD2
CDR3: ASRPTSALEQY

J: TRBJ2-3
V: TRBV6-4
D: TRBD2
CDR3: ASGTSGGTDTQY

J: TRBJ1-2
V: TRBV15
D: TRBD1
CDR3: ATSRDANRGGYT

J: TRBJ2-3
V: TRBV5-1
D: NA
CDR3: ASSLGGTDTQY

J: TRBJ1-1
V: TRBV9
D: NA
CDR3: ASSVGAESTEAF

J: TRBJ2-7
V: TRBV3-1/TRBV3-2
D: NA
CDR3: ASSLRTGDIEQY

J: TRBJ1-1
V: TRBV3-1/TRBV3-2
D: TRBD1
CDR3: ASSPWTGNTEAF

J: TRBJ1-6
V: TRBV3-1/TRBV3-2
D: NA
CDR3: ASSQGVSPSSYNSPLH

J: TRBJ1-1
V: TRBV6-5
D: NA
CDR3: ASSLTRGVEAF

J: TRBJ1-6
V: TRBV7-2
D: NA
CDR3: ASSLVGQSNSPLH

J: TRBJ1-2
V: TRBV5-6
D: NA
CDR3: ASSLRSTGRGGYT

J: TRBJ1-3
V: TRBV5-6
D: TRBD1
CDR3: ASSLTGGSGNTIY

J: TRBJ1-3
V: TRBV28
D: TRBD1
CDR3: ASSLKQGAQGNTIY

J: TRBJ1-4
V: TRBV21-1
D: NA
CDR3: ASSQGAPNEKLF

J: TRBJ1-5
V: TRBV19
D: NA
CDR3: ASSIAQVINQPQH

J: TRBJ2-2
V: TRBV11-1
D: NA
CDR3: ASSFTGMTGELF

J: TRBJ2-7
V: TRBV7-6
D: NA
CDR3: ASSLASFSYEQY

J: TRBJ1-1
V: TRBV6-5
D: TRBD1
CDR3: ASSSAGTGDTEAF

J: TRBJ2-7
V: TRBV7-9
D: NA
CDR3: ASSFPRGGGPGGYEQY

J: TRBJ2-3
V: TRBV6-4
D: NA
CDR3: ASSDGSHSTDTQY

J: TRBJ1-6
V: TRBV19
D: NA
CDR3: ASSPPRVSGSSYNSPLH

J: TRBJ1-2
V: TRBV28
D: TRBD1
CDR3: ASSKPDRVGGYT

J: TRBJ1-6
V: TRBV5-6
D: NA
CDR3: ASSLRQMVNSPLH

J: TRBJ1-3
V: TRBV30
D: NA
CDR3: AWSSLFGNTIY

J: TRBJ2-1
V: TRBV5-6
D: TRBD1
CDR3: ASTRTGLINEQF

J: TRBJ1-2
V: TRBV5-4
D: TRBD1
CDR3: ASSPLQGDYGYT

J: TRBJ2-1
V: TRBV21-1
D: NA
CDR3: ASRYPSSYNEQF

J: TRBJ2-2
V: TRBV9
D: NA
CDR3: ASSVYQGEGGELF

J: TRBJ1-1
V: TRBV29-1
D: TRBD1
CDR3: SGRQGLGTEAF

J: TRBJ1-3
V: TRBV6-5
D: NA
CDR3: ASSPTYSGNTIY

J: TRBJ1-2
V: TRBV19
D: TRBD1
CDR3: ASSIPPGQGAQGYT

J: TRBJ2-2
V: TRBV30
D: NA
CDR3: AWSVGRHTGELF

J: TRBJ1-2
V: TRBV12-5
D: NA
CDR3: ASGTGGLGYT

J: TRBJ2-7
V: TRBV5-4
D: NA
CDR3: ASSPDSPWSYEQY

J: TRBJ1-6
V: TRBV30
D: TRBD1
CDR3: AWSGRTGGNSPLH

J: TRBJ2-3
V: TRBV7-8
D: NA
CDR3: ASSLGLDTQY

J: TRBJ1-5
V: TRBV7-9
D: NA
CDR3: ASSLMGQPQH

J: TRBJ2-3
V: TRBV13
D: TRBD2
CDR3: ASSGRPGLAGGYKSTDTQY